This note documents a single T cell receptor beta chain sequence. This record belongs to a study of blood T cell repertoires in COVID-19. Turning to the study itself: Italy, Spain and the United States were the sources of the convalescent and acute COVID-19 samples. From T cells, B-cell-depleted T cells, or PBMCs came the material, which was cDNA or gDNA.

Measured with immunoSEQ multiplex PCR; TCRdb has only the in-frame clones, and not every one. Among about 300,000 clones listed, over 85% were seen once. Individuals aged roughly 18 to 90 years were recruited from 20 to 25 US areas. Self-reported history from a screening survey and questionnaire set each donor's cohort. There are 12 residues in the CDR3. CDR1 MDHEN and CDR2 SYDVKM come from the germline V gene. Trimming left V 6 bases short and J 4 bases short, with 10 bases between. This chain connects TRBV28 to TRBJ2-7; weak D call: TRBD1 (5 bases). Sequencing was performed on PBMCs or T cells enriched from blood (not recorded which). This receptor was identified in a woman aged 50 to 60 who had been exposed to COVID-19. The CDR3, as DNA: TGTGCCAGCAGCCGCAAGGGGTACGAGCAGTACTTC. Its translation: CASSRKGYEQYF.